The table lists the clone carrying this T cell receptor (beta chain) with a count of one. The antigen remains undetermined. Only patients with CD8+CD57+ cell expansion on flow cytometry were chosen for sequencing. Everyone among the patients had severe acquired aplastic anemia. Trimming pared 5 bases from V and 3 bases from J, leaving 8 bases between. The CDR3 sequence is 13 residues long. Germline V lookup: CDR1 PRHDT, CDR2 FYEKMQ (reference sequence). The study profiled TCR beta VDJ and CDR3 using genomic DNA as template. TCRdb itself ran the reads through MiXCR, one entry per CDR3 protein. The sample has 89,000 or so distinct CDR3 sequences, roughly two thirds seen once; the top ten hold 65%. The entry originates in a study of CD8+CD57+ T cells in acquired aplastic anemia. On the study more broadly: Yields of DNA that came from sorted CD4+ and CD8+ cells averaged roughly 3 ug. General study points: Researchers report that approximately 28 CD8+ CDR3 sequences appeared in both patients and controls. Levels of CD8+ Simpson's diversity were not significantly distinct in patients versus controls.

The receptor comes from a human donor with aplastic anemia. The V gene is TRBV13, the J gene TRBJ1-3; D unresolved. Sequencing was done on a sample of sorted CD4+, CD8+, or CD8+CD57+ T cells (not recorded which) from PBMCs. CDR3 sequence reads: CASSPTSGNTIYF. The CDR3 DNA is TGTGCCAGCAGCCCCACTAGTGGAAACACCATATATTTT.